This TCR beta chain stems from a study of T cell responses to AZD1222 COVID-19 vaccine. V was clipped by 6 bases and J by 1 base, with 4 bases between them. Germline CDR1 SQVTM, CDR2 ANQGSEA. The CDR3 is made up of 11 amino acids. Method: immunoSEQ multiplex PCR; TCRdb's copy keeps in-frame clones and lacks some. This sample has 120,000 or so clones; around 90% occur once, and the top ten carry roughly 1.5%. The sequencing used peripheral blood, collected on day 0 of AZD1222 vaccination. J is TRBJ2-1 and V is TRBV29-1; no clear D gene. This sequence originates from an adult in good health. Here the CDR3 DNA reads TGCAGCGTGGGGTCCTACAATGAGCAGTTCTTC. Residues: CSVGSYNEQFF.